Each of the 12 T cell receptor beta chains below was sequenced from the same sample in a study of cytomegalovirus exposure and HLA in healthy donors. The PCR ran on 60 Vbeta and 13 Jbeta primers. Sequencing was performed with immunoSEQ multiplex PCR; in TCRdb, only in-frame clones are kept and a portion is missing. The data hold 130,000 or so clones, with 75% to 90% observed a single time. Sequencing used PBMCs. Receptor source: a man younger than 45 in good health and CMV-seronegative.

J is TRBJ2-5 and V is TRBV7-7; TRBD2 is a possible D gene (6 bases). CDR1 and CDR2 from the germline V gene are SSHAT and FNYEAQ (reference sequence). The CDR3 is 16 residues long. V was shortened by 0 bases and J by 5 bases, with 16 bases between the two germline ends. CDR3 sequence reads: CASSLARSRGGETQYF. The CDR3 DNA reads as TGTGCCAGCAGCTTAGCCCGTAGTCGTGGAGGGGAGACCCAGTACTTC.

V usage is TRBV10-3 and J usage is TRBJ1-2; 9 bases are shared with TRBD1. Germline V gene sequence: CDR1 ENHRY, CDR2 SYGVKD. This CDR3 region has 15 residues. Germline trimming cut 4 bases from V and 4 bases from J; bases unmatched to any gene: 7. The CDR3 DNA reads as TGTGCCATCAGTGGTGAACAGGGGGCAGGCTATGGCTACACCTTC. This sequence encodes CAISGEQGAGYGYTF.

The chain uses TRBV27 and TRBJ2-3; TRBD2 might be the D (5 bases). Between the trimmed V and J ends, which lost 5 bases and 2 bases, there was a span of 8 bases. The CDR3 is 13 amino acids. The germline CDR1 and CDR2 sequences are MNHEY and SMNVEV (reference sequence). The CDR3 DNA is TGTGCCAGCAGTACTAGGGTCACAGATACGCAGTATTTT. Translation gives CASSTRVTDTQYF.

This rearrangement joins TRBV6-5 to TRBJ1-5; the match to TRBD1 covers 7 bases. Germline trimming cut 6 bases from V and 0 bases from J; bases unmatched to any gene: 5. There are 15 residues in the CDR3. Germline V gene data show CDR1 as MNHEY and CDR2 as SVGAGI. The chain's CDR3 is CASRRGQYSNQPQHF. The CDR3 DNA follows: TGTGCCAGCAGGAGGGGACAGTATAGCAATCAGCCCCAGCATTTT.

This sequence joins TRBV4-1 and TRBJ2-5; 7 positions agree with TRBD2. The germline V gene encodes CDR1 MGHRA and CDR2 YSYEKL. CDR3 length: 16 amino acids. The V and J ends lost 3 bases and 4 bases, in that order; junction bases with no gene match: 11. The CDR3 spells CASSQAGRGYLETQYF. Written as DNA, the CDR3 is TGCGCCAGCAGCCAGGCGGGGCGGGGGTACTTAGAGACCCAGTACTTC.

This chain connects TRBV9 to TRBJ2-2, with 7 bases matching TRBD2. J lost 0 bases, V lost 4 bases, and 6 bases had no gene match. There are 16 residues in the CDR3. Germline CDR1 reads SGDLS; CDR2 reads YYNGEE. CDR3 sequence: CASSPRGRANTGELFF. The CDR3 DNA reads TGTGCCAGCAGCCCCCGGGGGAGGGCGAACACCGGGGAGCTGTTTTTT.

The chain couples TRBV5-1 to TRBJ2-7, with 8 positions matching TRBD2. The CDR3 contains 14 residues. Trimming cost V 4 bases and J 3 bases; bases outside gene matches: 6. The V gene's germline CDR1 is SGHRS and CDR2 YFSETQ. CDR3 region: CASSRPGGDYEQYF. In nucleotides, the CDR3 is TGCGCCAGCAGCCGTCCCGGGGGGGACTACGAGCAGTACTTC.

This sequence joins TRBV9 and TRBJ2-2; TRBD2 is a possible D gene (7 bases). V dropped 0 bases and J dropped 7 bases, with 13 bases sitting between them. In germline, CDR1 is SGDLS, CDR2 YYNGEE. This CDR3 region has 15 residues. The CDR3 DNA is TGTGCCAGCAGCGTAGGGGGGGGGCGTCTCGGGGAGCTGTTTTTT. Translating gives CASSVGGGRLGELFF.

A remark on this clone: This same CDR3 is encoded by further DNA sequences in the sample. The CDR3 spells CASSVATADTQYF. CDR3 DNA sequence: TGTGCCAGCAGCGTAGCTACTGCCGATACGCAGTATTTT. The rearrangement links TRBV9 to TRBJ2-3; D is unresolved. The CDR3 has 13 residues. Germline values: CDR1 SGDLS, CDR2 YYNGEE. V shed 0 bases and J shed 6 bases, with 8 bases lying between them.

The J gene is TRBJ1-1, the V gene TRBV28; the D gene is possibly TRBD1 (5 bases). Germline CDR1 is MDHEN and CDR2 is SYDVKM. Trimming left V 5 bases short and J 4 bases short, with 14 bases between. The CDR3 covers 14 residues. The CDR3 spells CASSPPGGGTEAFF. The CDR3 DNA reads as TGTGCCAGCAGTCCTCCGGGGGGAGGCACTGAAGCTTTCTTT.

The gene calls are TRBV2 and TRBJ2-7; the match to TRBD1 covers 7 bases. Germline CDR1 SNHLY, CDR2 FYNNEI. V shed 3 bases and J 2 bases; nucleotides not matched to a gene: 7. The CDR3 spans 15 residues. The DNA of the CDR3 is TGTGCCAGCAGTGAGAATCCCGGACAGGCCTACGAGCAGTACTTC. It specifies CASSENPGQAYEQYF.

This chain links TRBV10-1 with TRBJ2-2; the D gene is possibly TRBD1 (5 bases). This CDR3 has 15 residues. The V end lost 0 bases, the J end lost 3 bases, and 8 bases lay between the germline ends. CDR1 and CDR2 (germline): WNHNN, SYGVQD (reference sequence). CDR3 nucleotides: TGCGCCAGCAGTGAGTCACAGGATCACACCGGGGAGCTGTTTTTT. Its translation: CASSESQDHTGELFF.